The next 24 T cell receptor beta chains were all read from a single sample in a study of cytomegalovirus exposure and HLA in healthy donors. In the PCR, 60 Vbeta and 13 Jbeta primers were used. Assay: immunoSEQ multiplex PCR; the TCRdb copy retains only in-frame clones and omits some. The sample holds 200,000 to 250,000 clones; over 80% are singletons and the top ten take over 5%. The sequenced material came from PBMCs. The source of these receptors is a woman in her forties in good health and CMV-seropositive.

J is TRBJ2-7 and V is TRBV7-2, with 12 bases matching TRBD2. The CDR3 consists of 14 residues. J gave up 3 bases and V 4 bases, and 1 base lay outside the gene matches. Germline V gene sequence: CDR1 SGHTA, CDR2 FQGNSA. The CDR3 bases are TGTGCCAGCAGCTCGACTAGCGGGAGCTACGAGCAGTACTTC. This sequence encodes CASSSTSGSYEQYF.

CDR3 nucleotides: TGCAGTGCTAGTCCGGGGGGCGAGCAGTACTTC. Residues: CSASPGGEQYF. The chain recombines TRBV20-1 with TRBJ2-7, with 7 positions matching TRBD2. V shed 3 bases and J 6 bases; nucleotides not matched to a gene: 2. CDR1 and CDR2 from the germline V gene are DFQATT and SNEGSKA (reference sequence). This CDR3 region has 11 residues.

V usage is TRBV13 and J usage is TRBJ2-7; 7 bases fit TRBD1. V trimming: 0 bases; J trimming: 2 bases; junction bases outside the gene matches: 10. Germline V gene data show CDR1 as PRHDT and CDR2 as FYEKMQ (reference sequence). This CDR3 spans 17 amino acids. The CDR3 DNA is TGTGCCAGCAGCTTAGGCCGGAGACAGGGATCTACCTACGAGCAGTACTTC. As protein: CASSLGRRQGSTYEQYF.

This chain links TRBV10-3 with TRBJ1-3; possible D gene TRBD1, 5 bases. The CDR3 extends over 16 amino acids. Germline V gene data show CDR1 as ENHRY and CDR2 as SYGVKD. V was pared by 7 bases and J by 0 bases, with 16 bases between. In DNA form, the CDR3 reads TGTGCCATCACCGAGCAGCTTGGGGCCTCTGGAAACACCATATATTTT. This codes for CAITEQLGASGNTIYF.

This chain uses TRBV11-3 with TRBJ2-7; 7 bases match TRBD1. Germline V gene data show CDR1 as SGHNT and CDR2 as YENEEA. This CDR3 is 14 amino acids long. V shed 1 base and J 3 bases; nucleotides not matched to a gene: 3. The CDR3 DNA follows: TGTGCCAGCAGCTTAGGTCCAGGGGGCTACGAGCAGTACTTC. As protein: CASSLGPGGYEQYF.

The V and J genes are TRBV5-6 and TRBJ2-3; TRBD2 aligns across 7 bases. Germline assignment: CDR1 SGHDT and CDR2 YYEEEE. The ends lost 1 base at V and 3 bases at J; junction bases unmatched: 8. This CDR3 contains 16 residues. CDR3 sequence: CASSLYGGGPTDTQYF. The DNA of the CDR3 is TGTGCCAGCAGCTTGTATGGGGGAGGGCCAACAGATACGCAGTATTTT.

The CDR3 loop is CASSLGGQGSYEQYF. In DNA, the CDR3 is TGCGCCAGCAGCCTGGGGGGCCAAGGGTCCTACGAGCAGTACTTC. V and J are TRBV5-1 and TRBJ2-7; D could derive from TRBD1 or TRBD2 (6 bases each). The CDR3 totals 15 residues. Between the trimmed V and J ends, which lost 4 bases and 1 base, there was a span of 15 bases. The V gene's germline CDR1 is SGHRS and CDR2 YFSETQ.

There are a few counts of this clone. V gene TRBV10-3 combines with J gene TRBJ2-7, with 8 bases that match TRBD1. V was pared by 6 bases and J by 5 bases, with 12 bases of the junction left unmatched. The CDR3 runs 15 residues. Per the germline V gene, CDR1 is ENHRY and CDR2 is SYGVKD. CDR3 region: CAISAGQGRNDEQYF. The CDR3 DNA reads TGTGCCATCAGCGCAGGACAGGGACGAAACGACGAGCAGTACTTC.

The V call is TRBV12-5, the J call TRBJ2-3; 9 bases fit TRBD2. This CDR3 is built from 14 residues. After removal of 8 bases from V and 4 bases from J, the junction contained 7 bases not matched to a gene. Germline V gene lookup returns CDR1 LGHNT and CDR2 FRNRAP. The CDR3, as DNA: TGTGCTAGTATAGGCGGGAGGGCCGCAGATACGCAGTATTTT. Encoded protein: CASIGGRAADTQYF.

V and J are TRBV4-1 and TRBJ2-3, with 9 bases matching TRBD2. Germline lookup yields CDR1 MGHRA and CDR2 YSYEKL. The CDR3 is 16 amino acids. V was pared by 4 bases and J by 4 bases, with 9 bases of the junction left unmatched. The CDR3 nucleotides read TGCGCCAGCAGCCCCACGGGGGGACTAGCAGCAGATACGCAGTATTTT. Protein: CASSPTGGLAADTQYF.

The rearrangement joins TRBV28 to TRBJ2-3; D possibly corresponds to TRBD1 (8 bases). The germline CDR1 and CDR2 sequences are MDHEN and SYDVKM. CDR3 length: 17 residues. V gave up 3 bases and J gave up 2 bases, with 18 bases separating them. The CDR3 DNA sequence: TGTGCCAGCAGTTTGGGGGGGACAGGACCCCCCACAGATACGCAGTATTTT. This gives the protein CASSLGGTGPPTDTQYF.

This clone has a single count. V is TRBV7-3 and J is TRBJ2-2, with TRBD1 as a possible D gene (5 bases). The V gene lost 5 bases and the J gene lost 0 bases, with 13 bases spanning the gap. CDR3 length: 16 amino acids. The germline CDR1 and CDR2 sequences are SGHTA and FQGTGA. CDR3 bases: TGTGCCAGCAGCCCCCCGGACACTTCGAACACCGGGGAGCTGTTTTTT. It translates to CASSPPDTSNTGELFF.

This clone was counted once. This rearrangement joins TRBV4-1 to TRBJ1-6; TRBD1 might be the D (6 bases). The CDR3 has 18 amino acids. Between the trimmed V and J ends, which lost 3 bases and 7 bases, there was a span of 22 bases. CDR1 MGHRA and CDR2 YSYEKL come from the germline V gene. The CDR3 loop reads CASSHLQPKGDRNSPLHF. The CDR3, as DNA: TGCGCCAGCAGCCATCTGCAGCCGAAGGGGGATAGGAATTCACCCCTCCACTTT.

This clone was recorded a few times. This chain uses TRBV30 with TRBJ2-3, with 8 bases lining up with TRBD2. Trimming at V came to 1 base and at J to 4 bases, leaving 7 bases not matched to a gene. Germline-derived CDR1 and CDR2 are GTSNPN and SVGIG (reference sequence). The CDR3 totals 15 residues. The CDR3: CAWSGSGGLADTQYF. The CDR3 DNA reads TGTGCCTGGAGTGGGAGCGGGGGCCTCGCAGATACGCAGTATTTT.

The chain combines TRBV2 with TRBJ1-3; D gene uncertain. The germline V and J ends were trimmed by 6 bases and 0 bases, with 6 bases remaining between them. Germline V gene lookup returns CDR1 SNHLY and CDR2 FYNNEI. The CDR3 loop spans 13 amino acids. CDR3 region: CASSRDSGNTIYF. The CDR3 DNA reads TGTGCCAGCAGCCGGGACTCTGGAAACACCATATATTTT.

The rearrangement uses TRBV25-1 and TRBJ1-1; D gene uncertain. Germline CDR1 MGHDK, CDR2 SYGVNS. V gave up 4 bases and J gave up 0 bases, with 18 bases separating them. This CDR3 has 17 amino acids. In DNA, the CDR3 is TGTGCCAGCAGTGGCCCTTCCGGGGTTATGATGAACACTGAAGCTTTCTTT. Protein sequence: CASSGPSGVMMNTEAFF.

The V call is TRBV11-2, the J call TRBJ1-5; the D gene is possibly TRBD1 (6 bases). Germline values: CDR1 SGHAT, CDR2 FQNNGV. CDR3 length: 15 amino acids. The V end lost 5 bases, the J end lost 5 bases, and 16 bases lay between the germline ends. The CDR3 DNA sequence: TGTGCCAGCAGCCCAACCGGGGCAGGGGATCAGCCCCAGCATTTT. Translating it yields CASSPTGAGDQPQHF.

The chain uses TRBV12-5 and TRBJ1-5; possible D gene TRBD1, 5 bases. Trimming stripped 5 bases from V and 6 bases from J, with 17 bases between. CDR3 size: 15 residues. The germline gives CDR1 LGHNT, CDR2 FRNRAP. CDR3 bases: TGTGCTAGTGGTCACCCAGGGTCAGTTCCTCAGCCCCAGCATTTT. It translates to CASGHPGSVPQPQHF. Looking up the rest from reference TRBV12-5 and TRBJ1-5 gives the full variable domain: DARVTQTPRHKVTEMGQEVTMRCQPILGHNTVFWYRQTMMQGLELLAYFRNRAPLDDSGMPKDRFSAEMPDATLATLKIQPSEPRDSAVYFCASGHPGSVPQPQHFGDGTRLSIL.

The V and J genes are TRBV7-3 and TRBJ2-3, with 13 bases matching TRBD2. Germline V gene sequence: CDR1 SGHTA, CDR2 FQGTGA. This CDR3 spans 16 amino acids. V lost 3 bases and J lost 4; bases outside the gene matches: 4. The CDR3 is CASSFGLAGVADTQYF. Here the CDR3 DNA reads TGTGCCAGCAGCTTCGGACTAGCGGGAGTGGCAGATACGCAGTATTTT.

The V gene is TRBV18, the J gene TRBJ1-5; D call uncertain. The V gene lost 5 bases and the J gene lost 0 bases, with 8 bases spanning the gap. CDR1 KGHSH and CDR2 LQKENI come from the germline V gene. CDR3 length: 14 amino acids. The DNA for the CDR3 is TGTGCCAGCTCATTGTCTTTTAGCAATCAGCCCCAGCATTTT. Protein sequence: CASSLSFSNQPQHF. The full variable domain, in which reference TRBV18 and TRBJ1-5 provide the parts outside the CDR3, is NAGVMQNPRHLVRRRGQEARLRCSPMKGHSHVYWYRQLPEEGLKFMVYLQKENIIDESGMPKERFSAEFPKEGPSILRIQQVVRGDSAAYFCASSLSFSNQPQHFGDGTRLSIL.

The chain employs TRBV30 and TRBJ2-3; 7 positions match TRBD2. The CDR3 spans 15 residues. The J segment lost 0 bases and the V segment lost 4 bases, leaving 7 bases of the junction unmatched. Per the germline V gene, CDR1 is GTSNPN and CDR2 is SVGIG (reference sequence). This CDR3 is CAWTLGGTSTDTQYF. The CDR3 region has the DNA TGTGCCTGGACCCTGGGAGGGACTAGCACAGATACGCAGTATTTT.

This chain joins TRBV12-5 and TRBJ2-2; tentative D call: TRBD2 (5 bases). Germline V gives CDR1 LGHNT, CDR2 FRNRAP. This CDR3 has 14 amino acids. Trimming left V 0 bases short and J 6 bases short, with 8 bases between. CDR3 DNA sequence: TGTGCTAGTGGTTTGGTAGAGGGTGCCGGGGAGCTGTTTTTT. Protein: CASGLVEGAGELFF.

The chain uses TRBV15 and TRBJ2-5; TRBD1 agrees at 7 bases. The CDR3 covers 14 residues. After removal of 5 bases from V and 5 bases from J, the junction contained 8 bases not matched to a gene. CDR1 is LNHNV and CDR2 is YYDKDF in the germline V gene (reference sequence). The CDR3 sequence is CATSEDRSLETQYF. CDR3 bases: TGTGCCACCAGCGAGGACAGGTCCCTGGAGACCCAGTACTTC.

This clone occurred once. The chain is built from TRBV7-3 and TRBJ1-1; 11 bases line up with TRBD1. Germline V CDR1 and CDR2: SGHTA, FQGTGA. The CDR3 sequence is 14 residues long. Losses at the gene ends were 5 bases for V and 4 bases for J; bases not matched to a gene: 3. CDR3 sequence reads: CASSGGTGGTEAFF. In DNA, the CDR3 is TGTGCCAGCAGCGGAGGGACAGGGGGCACTGAAGCTTTCTTT. The whole variable domain, remainder taken from reference TRBV7-3 and TRBJ1-1, is GAGVSQTPSNKVTEKGKYVELRCDPISGHTALYWYRQSLGQGPEFLIYFQGTGAADDSGLPNDRFFAVRPEGSVSTLKIQRTERGDSAVYLCASSGGTGGTEAFFGQGTRLTVV.